These T cell receptor beta chains were read from a single sample in a study of STAT5B mutations in CD4+ large granular lymphocyte leukemia. This table comes from immunoSEQ multiplex PCR, and its TCRdb copy is limited to in-frame clones, with some not included. The sample lists some 27,000 clones, 70% to 75% seen once, with approximately 3.3% in the top ten. Sequences were obtained from CD4+ T cells from blood buffy coats. All receptors derive from a human donor in good health. The CDR3 runs from the conserved cysteine through the conserved F or W. The order of the fields is clone size, J gene, D gene, V gene, CDR3 DNA, CDR3 protein. A D gene is named only where the DNA matches it firmly. The size entry is marked missing in some rows and otherwise reads once, few, many or a size class.

clone size: -
J gene: TRBJ2-7
D gene: -
V gene: TRBV5-4
CDR3 DNA: TGTGCCAGCAGCTTGAGAGGGGGCTACGAGCAGTACTTC
CDR3 protein: CASSLRGGYEQYF

clone size: -
J gene: TRBJ2-1
D gene: TRBD2
V gene: TRBV6-4
CDR3 DNA: TGTGCCAGCAGCCGAACTAACGGGACTAGCGGCAATGAGCAGTTCTTC
CDR3 protein: CASSRTNGTSGNEQFF

clone size: -
J gene: TRBJ2-2
D gene: -
V gene: TRBV5-1
CDR3 DNA: TGCGCCAGCAGCGGGGGGGCTTCCACCGGGGAGCTGTTTTTT
CDR3 protein: CASSGGASTGELFF

clone size: -
J gene: TRBJ2-1
D gene: -
V gene: TRBV19
CDR3 DNA: TGTGCCAGTAACAAAGGCGGTAAGGGGTACAATGAGCAGTTCTTC
CDR3 protein: CASNKGGKGYNEQFF

clone size: -
J gene: TRBJ2-7
D gene: TRBD2
V gene: TRBV7-2
CDR3 DNA: TGTGCCAGCAGCCCCAGGACTAGCGGGATCTACGAGCAGTACTTC
CDR3 protein: CASSPRTSGIYEQYF

clone size: -
J gene: TRBJ2-1
D gene: TRBD2
V gene: TRBV11-2
CDR3 DNA: TGTGCCAGCAGCTTACGACTAGCGGGAGTCTACAATGAGCAGTTCTTC
CDR3 protein: CASSLRLAGVYNEQFF

clone size: -
J gene: TRBJ2-7
D gene: TRBD2
V gene: TRBV14
CDR3 DNA: TGTGCCAGCAGCCATCGAGAAAATTGGCTCGGACTAGCGGGACCGAAAGAGCAGTACTTC
CDR3 protein: CASSHRENWLGLAGPKEQYF

clone size: -
J gene: TRBJ1-4
D gene: -
V gene: TRBV7-2
CDR3 DNA: TGTGCCAGCAGCGCGAGACCGGGACCCCGTGAAAAACTGTTTTTT
CDR3 protein: CASSARPGPREKLFF

clone size: few
J gene: TRBJ2-1
D gene: TRBD1
V gene: TRBV9
CDR3 DNA: TGTGCCAGCAGCGCCCGGGACAGGGATAACAATGAGCAGTTCTTC
CDR3 protein: CASSARDRDNNEQFF

clone size: -
J gene: TRBJ2-1
D gene: TRBD2
V gene: TRBV7-9
CDR3 DNA: TGTGCCAGCAGCTTAGCGCCTAGCGGGAGTAGGGAGCAGTTCTTC
CDR3 protein: CASSLAPSGSREQFF

clone size: -
J gene: TRBJ2-1
D gene: -
V gene: TRBV6-5
CDR3 DNA: TGTGCCAGCAGCCCACACGGACAGTACTACAATGAGCAGTTCTTC
CDR3 protein: CASSPHGQYYNEQFF

clone size: -
J gene: TRBJ1-4
D gene: -
V gene: TRBV30
CDR3 DNA: TGTGCCTGGAGATCCCTCAATGAAAAACTGTTTTTT
CDR3 protein: CAWRSLNEKLFF

clone size: -
J gene: TRBJ2-5
D gene: -
V gene: TRBV7-2
CDR3 DNA: TGTGCCAGCAGCTCGCCCCAAGAGACCCAGTACTTC
CDR3 protein: CASSSPQETQYF

clone size: -
J gene: TRBJ1-2
D gene: TRBD1
V gene: TRBV27
CDR3 DNA: TGTGCCAGCAGTTTAAACAGGGGACCCTATGGCTACACCTTC
CDR3 protein: CASSLNRGPYGYTF

clone size: few
J gene: TRBJ1-1
D gene: -
V gene: TRBV11-3
CDR3 DNA: TGTGCCAGCAGCTTAGGGGAGAACACTGAAGCTTTCTTT
CDR3 protein: CASSLGENTEAFF

clone size: -
J gene: TRBJ1-3
D gene: -
V gene: TRBV9
CDR3 DNA: TGTGCCAGCAGCGCAGGAGGGGTTAACTCTGGAAACACCATATATTTT
CDR3 protein: CASSAGGVNSGNTIYF

clone size: -
J gene: TRBJ2-7
D gene: -
V gene: TRBV7-8
CDR3 DNA: TGTGCCAGCAGCTCCACGACTTCGGCCCTCTACGAGCAGTACTTC
CDR3 protein: CASSSTTSALYEQYF

clone size: -
J gene: TRBJ1-5
D gene: -
V gene: TRBV19
CDR3 DNA: TGTGCCAGTACAGATAGCAATCAGCCCCAGCATTTT
CDR3 protein: CASTDSNQPQHF

clone size: -
J gene: TRBJ2-3
D gene: -
V gene: TRBV5-5
CDR3 DNA: TGTGCCAGCAGCTTGGATGGGGGCGTAACAGATACGCAGTATTTT
CDR3 protein: CASSLDGGVTDTQYF

clone size: -
J gene: TRBJ2-1
D gene: -
V gene: TRBV27
CDR3 DNA: TGTGCCAGCAGTTTTGGGCAAGGGGGCGGGAGGCTCTCCAATGAGCAGTTCTTC
CDR3 protein: CASSFGQGGGRLSNEQFF

clone size: -
J gene: TRBJ2-7
D gene: TRBD2
V gene: TRBV7-9
CDR3 DNA: TGTGCCAGCAGCTCTAGCGGGAGAAGCTCCTACGAGCAGTACTTC
CDR3 protein: CASSSSGRSSYEQYF

clone size: few
J gene: TRBJ1-1
D gene: -
V gene: TRBV25-1
CDR3 DNA: TGTGCCAGCAGTGATCCATACAGGGTGAACACTGAAGCTTTCTTT
CDR3 protein: CASSDPYRVNTEAFF

clone size: few
J gene: TRBJ1-3
D gene: TRBD1
V gene: TRBV6-1
CDR3 DNA: TGTGCCAGCAGTGTGGACAGGGGGAGGAAATCTGGAAACACCATATATTTT
CDR3 protein: CASSVDRGRKSGNTIYF